One T cell receptor (beta chain) is described in this entry. Its antigen is unidentified. The assay was immunoSEQ multiplex PCR, and TCRdb's table has in-frame clones only and misses some. The sample lists hundreds of thousands of clones, roughly 87% seen once, with 2% to 2.5% in the top ten. This CDR3 comprises 14 residues. V was clipped by 2 bases and J by 4 bases; unmatched bases: 5. Germline V gene sequence: CDR1 SGHRS, CDR2 YFSETQ. This entry is derived from a study of cytomegalovirus exposure and HLA in healthy donors. Study-wide context: The use of the same platform for the 100 to 150 validation repertoires and the 650 to 850 first-cohort repertoires was reported by a later analysis. Study conclusions and caveats: Reported results showed that the classifier diagnosed cytomegalovirus status with high specificity and sensitivity.

The receptor comes from a woman under 30 in good health and CMV-seropositive. The sample taken for sequencing was PBMCs. This chain connects TRBV5-1 to TRBJ2-5, with 7 bases that match TRBD2. The chain's CDR3 is CASSFEGRGETQYF. CDR3 bases: TGCGCCAGCAGCTTCGAGGGGAGGGGAGAGACCCAGTACTTC.